This TCR beta chain was sequenced during a study of cytomegalovirus exposure and HLA in healthy donors. PCR amplification relied on 60 Vbeta primers (plus 13 Jbeta primers). The assay was immunoSEQ multiplex PCR, and TCRdb's table has in-frame clones only and misses some. The sample has roughly 120,000 clones. The germline CDR1 and CDR2 sequences are SGHTA and FQGNSA. The CDR3 runs to 15 residues. V lost 3 bases, J lost 3 bases, and 8 bases stayed unmatched. Input material: PBMCs. The chain has TRBV7-2 and TRBJ2-7; 7 bases line up with TRBD1. The sequence derives from a man aged 18-30 years in good health and CMV-seronegative. CDR3 residues: CASSFSWDSLYEQYF. CDR3 in DNA: TGTGCCAGCAGCTTCTCGTGGGACAGCCTCTACGAGCAGTACTTC.